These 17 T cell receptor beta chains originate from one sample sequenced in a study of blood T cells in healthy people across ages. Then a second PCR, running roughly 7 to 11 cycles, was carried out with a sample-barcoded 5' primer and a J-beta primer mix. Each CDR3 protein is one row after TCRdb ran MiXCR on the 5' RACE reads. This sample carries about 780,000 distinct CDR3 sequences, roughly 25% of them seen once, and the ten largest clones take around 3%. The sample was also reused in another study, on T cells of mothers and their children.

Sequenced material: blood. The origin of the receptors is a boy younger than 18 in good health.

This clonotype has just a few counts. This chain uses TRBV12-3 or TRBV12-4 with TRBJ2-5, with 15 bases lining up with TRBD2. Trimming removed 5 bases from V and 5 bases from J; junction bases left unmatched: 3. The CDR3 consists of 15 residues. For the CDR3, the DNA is TGTGCCAGCAGTGGGACTAGCGGGGGGATCGAGACCCAGTACTTC. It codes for CASSGTSGGIETQYF.

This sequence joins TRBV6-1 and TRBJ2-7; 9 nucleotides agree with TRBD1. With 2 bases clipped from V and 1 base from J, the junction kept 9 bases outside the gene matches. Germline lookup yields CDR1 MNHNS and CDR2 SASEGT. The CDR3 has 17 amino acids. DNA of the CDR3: TGTGCCAGCAGTGAATGGGTCGGGACAGGGATATCCTACGAGCAGTACTTC. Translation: CASSEWVGTGISYEQYF.

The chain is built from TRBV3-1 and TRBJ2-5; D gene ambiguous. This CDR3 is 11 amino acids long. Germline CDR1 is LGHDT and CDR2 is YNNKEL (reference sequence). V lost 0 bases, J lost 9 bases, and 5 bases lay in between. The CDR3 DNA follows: TGTGCCAGCAGCCAAGATCGATCCCAGTACTTC. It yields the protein CASSQDRSQYF.

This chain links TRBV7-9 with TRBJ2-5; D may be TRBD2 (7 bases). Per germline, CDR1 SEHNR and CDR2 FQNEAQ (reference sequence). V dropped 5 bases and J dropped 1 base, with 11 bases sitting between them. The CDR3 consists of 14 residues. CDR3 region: CASSMGGPQETQYF. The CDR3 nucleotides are TGTGCCAGCAGCATGGGGGGGCCCCAAGAGACCCAGTACTTC.

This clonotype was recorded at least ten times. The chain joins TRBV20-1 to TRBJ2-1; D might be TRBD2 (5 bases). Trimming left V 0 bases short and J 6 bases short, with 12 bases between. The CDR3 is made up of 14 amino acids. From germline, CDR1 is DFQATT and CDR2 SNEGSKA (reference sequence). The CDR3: CSARESGVGNEQFF. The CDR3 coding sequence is TGCAGTGCTAGAGAATCCGGGGTTGGCAATGAGCAGTTCTTC.

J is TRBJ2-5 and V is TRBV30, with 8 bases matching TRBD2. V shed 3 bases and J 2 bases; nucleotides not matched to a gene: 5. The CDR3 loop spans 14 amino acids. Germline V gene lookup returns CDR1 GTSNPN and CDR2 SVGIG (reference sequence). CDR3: CAWSPGGPQETQYF. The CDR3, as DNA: TGTGCCTGGAGCCCGGGGGGGCCTCAAGAGACCCAGTACTTC.

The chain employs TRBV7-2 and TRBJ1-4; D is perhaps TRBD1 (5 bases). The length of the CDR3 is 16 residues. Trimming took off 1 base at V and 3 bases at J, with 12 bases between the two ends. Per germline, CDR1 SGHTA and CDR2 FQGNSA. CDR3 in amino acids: CASSLVEGTPNEKLFF. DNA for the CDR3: TGTGCCAGCAGCTTAGTCGAGGGGACGCCTAATGAAAAACTGTTTTTT.

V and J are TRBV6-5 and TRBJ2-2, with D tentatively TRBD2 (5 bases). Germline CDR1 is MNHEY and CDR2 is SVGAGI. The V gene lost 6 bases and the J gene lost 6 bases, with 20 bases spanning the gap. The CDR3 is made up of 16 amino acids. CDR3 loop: CASSSVSGLEAGELFF. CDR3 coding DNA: TGTGCCAGCAGCTCGGTGAGCGGCCTAGAGGCCGGGGAGCTGTTTTTT.

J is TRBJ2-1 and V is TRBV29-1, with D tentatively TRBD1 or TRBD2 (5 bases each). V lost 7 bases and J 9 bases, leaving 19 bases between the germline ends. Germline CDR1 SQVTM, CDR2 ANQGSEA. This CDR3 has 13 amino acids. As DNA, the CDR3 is TGCAGCGCCCCGAGTCAGACGAGGGGTGAGCAGTTCTTC. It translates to CSAPSQTRGEQFF.

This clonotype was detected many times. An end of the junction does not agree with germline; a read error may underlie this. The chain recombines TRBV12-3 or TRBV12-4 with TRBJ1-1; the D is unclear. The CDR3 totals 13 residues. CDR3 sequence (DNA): TGCGCCAGCAGCTTCTCCGGGAACACTGAAGCTTTCTTT. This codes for CASSFSGNTEAFF.

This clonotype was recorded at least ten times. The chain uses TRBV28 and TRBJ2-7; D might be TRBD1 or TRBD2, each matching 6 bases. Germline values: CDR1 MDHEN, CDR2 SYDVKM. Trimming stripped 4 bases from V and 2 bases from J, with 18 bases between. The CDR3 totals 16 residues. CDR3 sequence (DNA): TGTGCCAGCAGTTCCCTTTTTGGGGGGCTGACCTACGAGCAGTACTTC. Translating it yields CASSSLFGGLTYEQYF.

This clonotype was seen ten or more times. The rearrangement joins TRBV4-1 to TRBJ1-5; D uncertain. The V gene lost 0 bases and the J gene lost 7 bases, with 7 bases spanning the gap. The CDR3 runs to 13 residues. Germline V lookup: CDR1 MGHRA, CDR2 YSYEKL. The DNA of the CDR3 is TGCGCCAGCAGCCAAGATCCGGGACAGCCCCAGCATTTT. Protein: CASSQDPGQPQHF.

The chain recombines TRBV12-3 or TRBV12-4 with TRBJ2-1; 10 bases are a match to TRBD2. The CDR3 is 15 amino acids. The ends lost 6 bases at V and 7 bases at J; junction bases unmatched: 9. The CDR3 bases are TGTGCCAGCAGGAAGCTAGCGGGGGAAAGTAATGAGCAGTTCTTC. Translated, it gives CASRKLAGESNEQFF.

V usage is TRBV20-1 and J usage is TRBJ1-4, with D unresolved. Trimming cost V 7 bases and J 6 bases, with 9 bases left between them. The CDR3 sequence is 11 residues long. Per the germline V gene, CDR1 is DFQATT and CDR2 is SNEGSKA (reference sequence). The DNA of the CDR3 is TGCAGTGTAAAACTTCATGAAAAACTGTTTTTT. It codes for CSVKLHEKLFF.

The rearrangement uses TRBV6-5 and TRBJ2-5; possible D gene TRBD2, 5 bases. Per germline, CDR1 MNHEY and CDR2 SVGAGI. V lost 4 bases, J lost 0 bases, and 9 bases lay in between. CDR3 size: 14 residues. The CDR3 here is CASSSGKHQETQYF. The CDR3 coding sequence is TGTGCCAGCAGTTCCGGGAAGCACCAAGAGACCCAGTACTTC.

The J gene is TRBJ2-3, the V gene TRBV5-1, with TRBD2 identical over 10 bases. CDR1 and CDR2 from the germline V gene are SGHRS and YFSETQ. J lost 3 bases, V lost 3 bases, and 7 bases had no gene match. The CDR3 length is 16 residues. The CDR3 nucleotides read TGCGCCAGCAGCTCGGAGGCTAGCGGGGGTACAGATACGCAGTATTTT. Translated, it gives CASSSEASGGTDTQYF. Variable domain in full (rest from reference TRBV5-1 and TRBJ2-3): KAGVTQTPRYLIKTRGQQVTLSCSPISGHRSVSWYQQTPGQGLQFLFEYFSETQRNKGNFPGRFSGRQFSNSRSEMNVSTLELGDSALYLCASSSEASGGTDTQYFGPGTRLTVL.

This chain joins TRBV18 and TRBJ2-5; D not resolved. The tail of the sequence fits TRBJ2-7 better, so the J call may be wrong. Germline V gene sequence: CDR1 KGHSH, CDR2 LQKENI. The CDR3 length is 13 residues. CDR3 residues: CASSPGKSHEQYF. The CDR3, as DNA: TGTGCCAGCTCACCAGGGAAGAGTCACGAGCAGTACTTC.